This passage covers 32 T cell receptor beta chains from one sample sequenced in a study of blood T cell repertoires in COVID-19. TCRdb keeps only in-frame clones here, not all; method: immunoSEQ multiplex PCR. The data contain about 190,000 clones, approximately 84% of them singletons. Sequencing was carried out using PBMCs or T cells enriched from blood (not recorded which). The receptors here all came from a woman in her 30s who had recovered from COVID-19.

The chain is built from TRBV5-4 and TRBJ2-1; D not resolved. The CDR3 totals 14 residues. Germline CDR1 is SGHNT and CDR2 is YYREEE (reference sequence). Trimming took 4 bases from V and 0 from J, leaving 8 bases between them. CDR3 sequence (DNA): TGTGCCAGCAGCCGAGTTAGCTCCTACAATGAGCAGTTCTTC. Its protein is CASSRVSSYNEQFF.

V and J are TRBV6-2 or TRBV6-3 and TRBJ2-7, with 8 bases aligning to TRBD2. Germline V lookup: CDR1 MNHEY, CDR2 SVGEGT. CDR3 length: 19 amino acids. The trim removed 4 bases at V and 4 bases at J, leaving 21 bases unmatched. CDR3 region: CASSSAQGRSSGVPYEQYF. DNA for the CDR3: TGTGCCAGCAGTTCCGCCCAGGGACGAAGTAGCGGGGTCCCGTACGAGCAGTACTTC.

This clone turned up a few times. The genes are TRBV7-2 and TRBJ1-5; D is possibly TRBD1 (5 bases). The V end lost 4 bases, the J end lost 2 bases, and 15 bases lay between the germline ends. This CDR3 region has 16 residues. Germline assignment: CDR1 SGHTA and CDR2 FQGNSA. CDR3 nucleotide sequence: TGTGCCAGCAGCTGGGGAGGGGTTGGTGGCAATCAGCCCCAGCATTTT. Amino acids: CASSWGGVGGNQPQHF. Combining the CDR3 with reference TRBV7-2 and TRBJ1-5 gives the whole variable domain GAGVSQSPSNKVTEKGKDVELRCDPISGHTALYWYRQSLGQGLEFLIYFQGNSAPDKSGLPSDRFSAERTGGSVSTLTIQRTQQEDSAVYLCASSWGGVGGNQPQHFGDGTRLSIL.

This clone was detected a few times. The rearrangement uses TRBV6-5 and TRBJ2-7, with D possibly matching TRBD1 (7 bases). There are 13 residues in the CDR3. Germline assignment: CDR1 MNHEY and CDR2 SVGAGI. V gave up 2 bases and J gave up 7 bases, with 12 bases separating them. CDR3: CASSYEGAGEQYF. CDR3 nucleotide sequence: TGTGCCAGCAGTTACGAGGGGGCGGGGGAGCAGTACTTC.

V gene TRBV2 combines with J gene TRBJ1-1; D gene uncertain. CDR1 SNHLY and CDR2 FYNNEI come from the germline V gene. V gave up 0 bases and J gave up 14 bases, with 16 bases separating them. The CDR3 consists of 13 residues. DNA for the CDR3: TGTGCCAGCAGTGAAGCGCTTGGGCCGAGTCGGTTCTTT. It translates to CASSEALGPSRFF. Full variable domain (missing parts from reference TRBV2 and TRBJ1-1): EPEVTQTPSHQVTQMGQEVILRCVPISNHLYFYWYRQILGQKVEFLVSFYNNEISEKSEIFDDQFSVERPDGSNFTLKIRSTKLEDSAMYFCASSEALGPSRFFGQGTRLTVV.

The chain links TRBV3-1 (or the pseudogene TRBV3-2) to TRBJ2-2; 15 bases line up with TRBD2. The germline V gene has CDR1 LGHDT and CDR2 YNNKEL (reference sequence). The junction had 2 bases not matched to a gene; V was cut back by 1 base and J by 2 bases. The CDR3 has 18 residues. The CDR3 here is CASSQGTSGGANTGELFF. CDR3 DNA: TGTGCCAGCAGCCAAGGGACTAGCGGGGGGGCCAACACCGGGGAGCTGTTTTTT.

The chain links TRBV5-1 to TRBJ2-3; possible D gene TRBD1, 6 bases. Germline V lookup: CDR1 SGHRS, CDR2 YFSETQ. This CDR3 has 15 amino acids. Trimming removed 1 base at V and 7 bases at J, with 16 bases between. The CDR3 nucleotides are TGCGCCAGCAGCTTGTCCGGAAACAGGGCGAATACGCAGTATTTT. This codes for CASSLSGNRANTQYF.

The gene calls are TRBV5-1 and TRBJ2-2; D remains ambiguous. V lost 1 base to trimming and J lost 5 bases, with 18 bases between them. This CDR3 has 17 amino acids. The germline gives CDR1 SGHRS, CDR2 YFSETQ. The CDR3 sequence: CASSLPVGLNWTGELFF. Here the CDR3 DNA reads TGCGCCAGCAGCTTGCCGGTGGGCCTGAATTGGACCGGGGAGCTGTTTTTT.

The chain links TRBV2 to TRBJ1-1; 9 bases map to TRBD1. With V trimmed by 9 bases and J by 5 bases, 4 bases remained unmatched. This CDR3 contains 12 residues. Germline V gene data show CDR1 as SNHLY and CDR2 as FYNNEI. CDR3 nucleotide sequence: TGTGCCAGTGCGACAGGGGGGACTGAAGCTTTCTTT. Protein sequence: CASATGGTEAFF.

This chain joins TRBV5-6 and TRBJ1-1; D is possibly TRBD1 (5 bases). The V gene's germline CDR1 is SGHDT and CDR2 YYEEEE. This CDR3 has 12 amino acids. V was trimmed by 5 bases and J by 9 bases, leaving 14 bases between them. In DNA form, the CDR3 reads TGTGCCAGCAGTTTCCTGACAGCCCAAGCTTTCTTT. It yields the protein CASSFLTAQAFF.

The chain recombines TRBV4-1 with TRBJ2-7, with D possibly being TRBD1 (6 bases). The CDR3 loop spans 14 amino acids. V was shortened by 4 bases and J by 2 bases, with 12 bases between the two germline ends. Germline-derived CDR1 and CDR2 are MGHRA and YSYEKL. The CDR3 nucleotides read TGCGCCAGCAGCCCTGTACAGGGAACCTACGAGCAGTACGTC. Its translation: CASSPVQGTYEQYV.

The chain links TRBV27 to TRBJ1-2; no definite D call. This CDR3 is built from 15 residues. Germline-derived CDR1 and CDR2 are MNHEY and SMNVEV (reference sequence). The germline V and J ends were trimmed by 5 bases and 8 bases, with 21 bases remaining between them. CDR3 in DNA: TGTGCCAGCAGTGCATACGGCGGGTTGCTGGGGGGCTACACCTTC. Translated: CASSAYGGLLGGYTF.

The gene calls are TRBV7-2 and TRBJ2-5; D is possibly TRBD1 (6 bases). The V and J ends lost 5 bases and 0 bases respectively, with 10 bases between them. Germline CDR1 and CDR2: SGHTA and FQGNSA. CDR3 length equals 14 residues. The CDR3 reads CASSLRDNQETQYF. As DNA, the CDR3 is TGTGCCAGCAGCCTTCGGGACAACCAAGAGACCCAGTACTTC.

The DNA for the CDR3 is TGTGCCTGGAGATGGGGTGGGCCCAGGGGCAGGACTGAAGCTTTCTTT. It specifies CAWRWGGPRGRTEAFF. V and J are TRBV30 and TRBJ1-1; TRBD1 might be the D (6 bases). The CDR3 extends over 16 amino acids. Germline CDR1 GTSNPN, CDR2 SVGIG (reference sequence). Trimming stripped 3 bases from V and 5 bases from J, with 22 bases between.

The V call is TRBV7-6, the J call TRBJ1-1; TRBD1 aligns across 9 bases. CDR1 and CDR2 from the germline V gene are SGHVS and FNYEAQ. The CDR3 totals 14 residues. V trimming: 5 bases; J trimming: 5 bases; junction bases outside the gene matches: 6. The DNA of the CDR3 is TGTGCCAGCAGCCGGACAGGGGTTGGAACTGAAGCTTTCTTT. Translated, it gives CASSRTGVGTEAFF.

This clone has a handful of counts. V and J are TRBV29-1 and TRBJ2-2; 7 nucleotides line up with TRBD1. The germline gives CDR1 SQVTM, CDR2 ANQGSEA. CDR3 length: 13 amino acids. V lost 6 bases to trimming and J lost 3 bases; unmatched junction nucleotides: 4. Here the CDR3 DNA reads TGCAGCGTCGGACAGGTTGACACCGGGGAGCTGTTTTTT. Protein sequence: CSVGQVDTGELFF.

This clone occurred once. The rearrangement links TRBV5-6 to TRBJ2-4, with 8 bases lining up with TRBD1. The CDR3 is 14 amino acids. Trimming cost V 4 bases and J 5 bases; bases outside gene matches: 5. Per the germline V gene, CDR1 is SGHDT and CDR2 is YYEEEE. For the CDR3, the DNA is TGTGCCAGCAGCACCAGGGGGCGTGAAAACATTCAGTACTTC. Translation gives CASSTRGRENIQYF.

The rearrangement links TRBV2 to TRBJ1-2; TRBD1 matches at 7 bases. The ends lost 2 bases at V and 6 bases at J; junction bases unmatched: 6. CDR1 is SNHLY and CDR2 is FYNNEI in the germline V gene. The CDR3 covers 14 residues. The CDR3 nucleotides are TGTGCCAGCAGTGAACAGGGGGACGGTAATGGCTACACCTTC. Protein product: CASSEQGDGNGYTF.

The V gene is TRBV18, the J gene TRBJ1-5; D perhaps matches TRBD1 (5 bases). Germline CDR1 KGHSH, CDR2 LQKENI. The ends were cut back, 3 bases at V and 0 bases at J, with 9 bases in the middle. The CDR3 length is 15 residues. As DNA, the CDR3 is TGTGCCAGCTCACCCGGGGGATTTAGCAATCAGCCCCAGCATTTT. This encodes CASSPGGFSNQPQHF.

The gene calls are TRBV2 and TRBJ1-5, with 7 bases identical to TRBD1. V lost 6 bases, J lost 1 base, and 15 bases stayed unmatched. This CDR3 comprises 18 residues. Germline CDR1 SNHLY, CDR2 FYNNEI. The CDR3 DNA is TGTGCCAGCAGCAGGAGAATCACAGGGGATTGGAGCAATCAGCCCCAGCATTTT. This codes for CASSRRITGDWSNQPQHF.

V and J are TRBV7-9 and TRBJ2-1, with D tentatively TRBD1 (6 bases). V was pared by 2 bases and J by 6 bases, with 17 bases between. Germline CDR1 SEHNR, CDR2 FQNEAQ (reference sequence). The CDR3 contains 16 residues. CDR3 coding DNA: TGTGCCAGCAGCTTAAGGGTCCCTACGGACAGCAATGAGCAGTTCTTC. Its translation is CASSLRVPTDSNEQFF. Full variable domain (outside the CDR3, taken from reference TRBV7-9 and TRBJ2-1): DTGVSQNPRHKITKRGQNVTFRCDPISEHNRLYWYRQTLGQGPEFLTYFQNEAQLEKSRLLSDRFSAERPKGSFSTLEIQRTEQGDSAMYLCASSLRVPTDSNEQFFGPGTRLTVL.

The chain carries TRBV21-1 and TRBJ2-7; TRBD2, the D gene given by the table, was not confirmed from the DNA. TRBV21-1 is a listed pseudogene. The CDR3 is made up of 18 amino acids. CDR3 residues: CPASSKLREPDGVWEQYF. DNA for the CDR3: TGTCCTGCCAGCAGCAAGTTGAGAGAACCGGACGGGGTCTGGGAGCAGTACTTC.

The J gene is TRBJ2-2, the V gene TRBV2; 8 bases line up with TRBD2. J was trimmed by 4 bases and V by 2 bases; bases with no gene match: 12. The CDR3 totals 18 residues. In germline, CDR1 is SNHLY, CDR2 FYNNEI. CDR3 in DNA: TGTGCCAGCAGTGAACTCTCGTGGGGGACTAGTCGCACCGGGGAGCTGTTTTTT. It is translated as CASSELSWGTSRTGELFF.

The V and J genes are TRBV28 and TRBJ1-4, with 7 bases aligning to TRBD1. The CDR3 covers 15 residues. After removal of 5 bases from V and 5 bases from J, the junction contained 8 bases not matched to a gene. CDR1 MDHEN and CDR2 SYDVKM come from the germline V gene. CDR3 protein: CASSQQGLSNEKLFF. DNA for the CDR3: TGTGCCAGCAGTCAACAGGGGCTCTCGAATGAAAAACTGTTTTTT.

The V call is TRBV5-1, the J call TRBJ2-3; no reliable D call. Looked up from germline, CDR1 is SGHRS and CDR2 is YFSETQ. The CDR3 has 13 residues. Trimming removed 6 bases from V and 5 bases from J, with 13 bases in between. The CDR3 is CASTPTQGDTQYF. CDR3 DNA: TGCGCCAGCACCCCGACTCAAGGAGATACGCAGTATTTT.

The chain links TRBV5-1 to TRBJ2-1; 10 nucleotides agree with TRBD2. This CDR3 is 17 amino acids long. After removal of 2 bases from V and 0 bases from J, the junction contained 5 bases not matched to a gene. The V gene's germline CDR1 is SGHRS and CDR2 YFSETQ. The CDR3 region is CASSLIVAGGSYNEQFF. Here the CDR3 DNA reads TGCGCCAGCAGCTTAATCGTAGCGGGAGGCTCCTACAATGAGCAGTTCTTC.

The chain links TRBV5-8 to TRBJ2-1, with TRBD2 as a possible D gene (6 bases). Between the trimmed V and J ends, which lost 10 bases and 3 bases, there was a span of 11 bases. The CDR3 is 12 amino acids. Germline V gene lookup returns CDR1 SGHTS and CDR2 YDEGEE. The CDR3 protein is CAGPGDYNEQFF. The CDR3 coding sequence is TGTGCCGGCCCGGGGGACTACAATGAGCAGTTCTTC.

The count of this clone is one. The chain combines TRBV14 with TRBJ2-2; TRBD2 aligns across 10 bases. Germline values: CDR1 SGHDN, CDR2 FVKESK. V trimming: 1 base; J trimming: 4 bases; junction bases outside the gene matches: 3. There are 16 residues in the CDR3. The CDR3, as DNA: TGTGCCAGCAGCCAAGCAAGACTAGCGGGCACCGGGGAGCTGTTTTTT. Its protein is CASSQARLAGTGELFF.

V is TRBV18 and J is TRBJ1-2, with 9 positions matching TRBD1. CDR3 size: 15 residues. Losses at the gene ends were 3 bases for V and 8 bases for J; bases not matched to a gene: 10. Germline CDR1 KGHSH, CDR2 LQKENI. CDR3 DNA sequence: TGTGCCAGCTCACCCAACGAACAGGGGGCCTCGGGCTACACCTTC. It translates to CASSPNEQGASGYTF.

The chain employs TRBV19 and TRBJ1-4, with D perhaps TRBD1 (5 bases). This CDR3 contains 14 residues. Trimming took off 2 bases at V and 3 bases at J, with 7 bases between the two ends. CDR1 and CDR2 (germline): LNHDA, SQIVND (reference sequence). The chain's CDR3 is CASSIQGPNEKLFF. In DNA, the CDR3 is TGTGCCAGTAGTATACAGGGCCCTAATGAAAAACTGTTTTTT. Based on the CDR3 plus reference TRBV19 and TRBJ1-4, the full variable domain is DGGITQSPKYLFRKEGQNVTLSCEQNLNHDAMYWYRQDPGQGLRLIYYSQIVNDFQKGDIAEGYSVSREKKESFPLTVTSAQKNPTAFYLCASSIQGPNEKLFFGSGTQLSVL.

The chain's CDR3 is CASSLTGQTNEQFF. In DNA, the CDR3 is TGTGCCAGCAGCTTAACGGGACAGACAAATGAGCAGTTCTTC. The chain is built from TRBV7-3 and TRBJ2-1; 7 bases line up with TRBD1. J was trimmed by 7 bases and V by 0 bases; bases with no gene match: 3. Germline CDR1 reads SGHTA; CDR2 reads FQGTGA. This CDR3 region has 14 residues.

The chain employs TRBV7-3 and TRBJ2-1, with a tentative D call TRBD2 (5 bases). V lost 3 bases, J lost 4 bases, and 13 bases lay in between. CDR1 is SGHTA and CDR2 is FQGTGA in the germline V gene. The CDR3 extends over 15 amino acids. The CDR3 region is CASSFGGLKYNEQFF. CDR3 in DNA: TGTGCCAGCAGCTTCGGAGGCCTGAAGTACAATGAGCAGTTCTTC. The whole variable domain, filled in from reference TRBV7-3 and TRBJ2-1, reads GAGVSQTPSNKVTEKGKYVELRCDPISGHTALYWYRQSLGQGPEFLIYFQGTGAADDSGLPNDRFFAVRPEGSVSTLKIQRTERGDSAVYLCASSFGGLKYNEQFFGPGTRLTVL.